Listed below are T cell receptor beta chains from one sample, sequenced in a study of control samples from healthy donors and cancer patients. Clones were sequenced by immunoSEQ multiplex PCR, and TCRdb holds only the in-frame ones, with some missing. The table shows 400,000 to 450,000 clones, with about 93% occurring only once. Specimen: PBMCs. All receptors come from a man between 35 and 55 years old with head and neck cancer. Each CDR3 is given with its conserved first and last residue. The D gene is left open where the match is weak.

TRBV20-1	TRBJ2-3	-	10	TGCAGTGCGTGGTGGGATACGCAGTATTTT	CSAWWDTQYF
TRBV20-1	TRBJ1-2	-	8	TGCAGCAGGAATGGCTACACCTTC	CSRNGYTF
TRBV30	TRBJ1-5	-	13	TGTGCCTGGAGTCTTCAGGGGTATCAGCCCCAGCATTTT	CAWSLQGYQPQHF
TRBV9	TRBJ2-5	-	14	TGTGCCAGCAGTGCCCCGGGAACCCAAGAGACCCAGTACTTC	CASSAPGTQETQYF
TRBV18	TRBJ2-3	TRBD1	15	TGTGCCAGCTCCCTGGGACAGGCGGGCACAGATACGCAGTATTTT	CASSLGQAGTDTQYF
TRBV10-1	TRBJ2-5	-	14	TGCGCCAGCAGCCTCGGGGGGCCAGGAGAGACCCAGTACTTC	CASSLGGPGETQYF
TRBV29-1	TRBJ2-2	TRBD1	13	TGCAGCGTAGGACAGGGCAGGACCGGGGAGCTGTTTTTT	CSVGQGRTGELFF
TRBV11-2	TRBJ1-4	-	16	TGTGCCAGCGGATCATTTGTGGGTACGACTAATGAAAAACTGTTTTTT	CASGSFVGTTNEKLFF
TRBV4-3	TRBJ2-7	-	15	TGCGCCAGCAGCCAAGACGTGGTTGGGGGCGAAGAGCAGTACTTC	CASSQDVVGGEEQYF
TRBV28	TRBJ2-7	TRBD1	15	TGTGCCAGCAGTTCTTTCGACAGGGACGCCTACGAGCAGTACTTC	CASSSFDRDAYEQYF
TRBV18	TRBJ2-1	TRBD1	18	TGTGCCAGCTCACGACCGGGGCGGCCGATGAAAGGACAGGGCGAGCAGCTCTTC	CASSRPGRPMKGQGEQLF
TRBV6-1	TRBJ2-7	-	15	TGTGCCAGCAGTGAAGCCCCCTTAGGGCCCTACGAGCAGTACTTC	CASSEAPLGPYEQYF
TRBV4-2	TRBJ1-5	TRBD1	18	TGTGCCAGCAGCCAAGATCAGGGACAGCAATATAGCAATCAGCCCCAGCATTTT	CASSQDQGQQYSNQPQHF
TRBV5-1	TRBJ2-2	TRBD1	18	TGCGCCAGCAGCTTGGGGCAGTCAGGACAGGGAGGAACCGGGGAGCTGTTTTTT	CASSLGQSGQGGTGELFF
TRBV7-3	TRBJ2-5	TRBD2	16	TGTGCCAGCAGCCTACTCCCGACTAGCGGGAGAGAGACCCAGTACTTC	CASSLLPTSGRETQYF
TRBV29-1	TRBJ1-1	TRBD1	14	TGCAGCGTAAGCCCGACAGGGATGAACACTGAAGCTTTCTTT	CSVSPTGMNTEAFF
TRBV7-2	TRBJ2-5	-	14	TGTGCCAGCAGCTCCTTGGGACCTCAAGAGACCCAGTACTTC	CASSSLGPQETQYF
TRBV28	TRBJ2-7	TRBD2	17	TGTGCCAGCAGTATTTGGACTAGCGGGAGAGGGGCCTACGAGCAGTACTTC	CASSIWTSGRGAYEQYF
TRBV9	TRBJ2-2	TRBD1	17	TGTGCCAGCAGCGTAGTAGGGGGCAGTGTTGGAACCGGGGAGCTGTTTTTT	CASSVVGGSVGTGELFF
TRBV29-1	TRBJ2-3	-	12	TGCAGCGTCCGGGGTTCCTTGGATACGCAGTATTTT	CSVRGSLDTQYF
TRBV19	TRBJ2-1	-	10	TGTGCCAGTAGTCTCGATGAGCAGTTCTTC	CASSLDEQFF
TRBV3-1/TRBV3-2	TRBJ2-6	-	16	TGTGCCAGCAGCCAAAATGTTGCATCTGGGGCCAACGTCCTGACTTTC	CASSQNVASGANVLTF
TRBV7-9	TRBJ2-7	-	12	TGTGCCAGCAGCTTAGAATGGGAAAAGCAGTACTTC	CASSLEWEKQYF
TRBV15	TRBJ1-2	-	16	TGTGCCACCAGCAACCCCCAGGGATCCATTAACTATGGCTACACCTTC	CATSNPQGSINYGYTF
TRBV28	TRBJ1-5	-	13	TGTGCCAGCACCAGCCAAGGCAATCAGCCCCAGCATTTT	CASTSQGNQPQHF
TRBV4-1	TRBJ1-2	-	13	TGCGCCAGCAGCCAAGTCAACGGCTATGGCTACACCTTC	CASSQVNGYGYTF
TRBV25-1	TRBJ1-4	-	15	TGTGCCAGCAGTGAAGCAGGGGCAACTAATGAAAAACTGTTTTTT	CASSEAGATNEKLFF
TRBV19	TRBJ1-2	-	13	TGTGCCAGCCGAGCTACTCAGGGATTGGGCTACACCTTC	CASRATQGLGYTF
TRBV19	TRBJ1-6	TRBD1	15	TGTGCCAGTTTGGGGGACAGGGCGACGTCTTCACCCCTCCACTTT	CASLGDRATSSPLHF
TRBV5-1	TRBJ2-5	-	14	TGCGCCAGCAGCCAACAACCCGGGGAAGAGACCCAGTACTTC	CASSQQPGEETQYF
TRBV15	TRBJ2-1	-	13	TGTGCCACCAGCAGGAGAAATTACCCCGAGCAGTTCTTC	CATSRRNYPEQFF
TRBV7-9	TRBJ1-6	-	19	TGTGCCAGCAGCAACTCCGGGGGCGCTCGGAGTTCCTATAATTCACCCCTCCACTTT	CASSNSGGARSSYNSPLHF
TRBV5-4	TRBJ2-7	-	16	TGTGCCAGCAGCCCAGGCCGACCTCTCAGGGTGCGCGAGCAGTACTTC	CASSPGRPLRVREQYF
TRBV4-2	TRBJ1-2	TRBD1	15	TGTGCCAGCAGCCAGAGACAGGGGGCTAACTATGGCTACACCTTC	CASSQRQGANYGYTF
TRBV5-1	TRBJ2-7	-	15	TGCGCCAGCAGCTTGGGGGGGACGGCCTCCTACGAGCAGTACTTC	CASSLGGTASYEQYF
TRBV9	TRBJ2-7	TRBD2	14	TGTGCCAGCAGCCCTAGCGGGGGGGATTACGAGCAGTACTTC	CASSPSGGDYEQYF
TRBV18	TRBJ2-5	TRBD1	14	TGTGCCAGCTCCCAACAGGGGGCACGGGAGACCCAGTACTTC	CASSQQGARETQYF
TRBV30	TRBJ1-1	-	13	TGTGCCTGGAGTGTACGTACAGAAGCTGAAGCTTTCTTT	CAWSVRTEAEAFF
TRBV28	TRBJ1-2	-	16	TGTGCCAGCAGTTTATATCCACAGTTAAACATCTATGGCTACACCTTC	CASSLYPQLNIYGYTF
TRBV7-9	TRBJ2-2	-	16	TGTGCCAGCAGCCCAAGCGAGGGCCTCGGGACCGGGGAGCTGTTTTTT	CASSPSEGLGTGELFF
TRBV11-2	TRBJ2-5	-	15	TGTGCCAGCAGCTTAGACACGGGGAGGCAAGAGACCCAGTACTTC	CASSLDTGRQETQYF
TRBV6-5	TRBJ2-7	-	16	TGTGCCAGCAGTTACTCATCAGGGCGATCATCCTACGAGCAGTACTTC	CASSYSSGRSSYEQYF
TRBV18	TRBJ1-1	-	14	TGTGCCAGCTCACAGGGAAATTCCGACACTGAAGCTTTCTTT	CASSQGNSDTEAFF
TRBV28	TRBJ2-3	TRBD2	17	TGTGCCAGCAGTCCGGGACTAGCGGGACCTAGCACAGATACGCAGTATTTT	CASSPGLAGPSTDTQYF
TRBV19	TRBJ1-1	TRBD1	15	TGTGCCAGTAGTATTTGGGGACAGGGTACCACTGAAGCTTTCTTT	CASSIWGQGTTEAFF
TRBV5-1	TRBJ2-7	TRBD1	13	TGCGCCAGCAGCCGAGGACAGGCCTACGAGCAGTACTTC	CASSRGQAYEQYF
TRBV5-1	TRBJ1-2	-	14	TGCGCCAGCAGCTTGGGGGTTGAGACCATTGGCTACACCTTC	CASSLGVETIGYTF
TRBV12-3/TRBV12-4	TRBJ2-1	-	13	TGTGCCAGCACCTTACACCTCGACAATGAGCAGTTCTTC	CASTLHLDNEQFF
TRBV5-3	TRBJ2-5	-	15	TGTGCCAGAAGCTTGGGCCCAGCGGTGGAGGGGACCCAGTACTTC	CARSLGPAVEGTQYF
TRBV7-3	TRBJ2-2	-	13	TGTGCCAGCAGCTTAGCCTCCAGGGGGGAGCTGTTTTTT	CASSLASRGELFF
TRBV5-1	TRBJ1-1	-	15	TGCGCCAGCAGCTTGGTGGGGGGGCGGAACACTGAAGCTTTCTTT	CASSLVGGRNTEAFF
TRBV6-5	TRBJ1-3	-	16	TGTGCCAGCAGTTCCCCGGGGACCGATGGGCGCCGCACCATATATTTT	CASSSPGTDGRRTIYF
TRBV9	TRBJ2-5	-	15	TGTGCCAGCAGCGTAGAAACGGGGGCTGGAGAGACCCAGTACTTC	CASSVETGAGETQYF
TRBV6-5	TRBJ2-1	TRBD2	12	TGTGCACTAAAGGGGACTAGTGATGAGCAGTTCTTC	CALKGTSDEQFF
TRBV15	TRBJ1-6	-	16	TGTGCCACCAGCAGGGCCCGTCACCTCTATAATTCACCCCTCCACTTT	CATSRARHLYNSPLHF
TRBV7-8	TRBJ2-5	TRBD1	12	TGTGCCAGCAGCCGACAGGGAGAGACCCAGTACTTC	CASSRQGETQYF
TRBV19	TRBJ2-1	TRBD1	15	TGTGCCAGTAGCCTACAGGGGGCCACGGGCAATGAGCAGTTCTTC	CASSLQGATGNEQFF